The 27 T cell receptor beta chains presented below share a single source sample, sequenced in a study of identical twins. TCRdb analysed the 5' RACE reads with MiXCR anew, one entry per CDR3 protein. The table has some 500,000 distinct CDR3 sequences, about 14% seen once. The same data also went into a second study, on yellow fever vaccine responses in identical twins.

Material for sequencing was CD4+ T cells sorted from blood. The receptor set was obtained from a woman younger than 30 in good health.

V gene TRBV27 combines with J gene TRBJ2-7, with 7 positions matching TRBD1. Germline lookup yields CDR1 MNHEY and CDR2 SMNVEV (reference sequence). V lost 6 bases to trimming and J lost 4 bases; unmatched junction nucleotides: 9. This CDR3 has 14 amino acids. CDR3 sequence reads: CASRGTGTVYEQYF. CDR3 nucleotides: TGTGCCAGCAGGGGTACCGGGACAGTGTACGAGCAGTACTTC.

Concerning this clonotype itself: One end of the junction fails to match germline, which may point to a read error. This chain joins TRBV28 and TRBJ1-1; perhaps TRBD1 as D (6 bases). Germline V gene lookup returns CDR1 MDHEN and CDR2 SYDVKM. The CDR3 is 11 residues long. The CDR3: CASEGQSVLGF. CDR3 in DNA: TGTGCCAGCGAAGGACAGAGCGTTTTAGGCTTT.

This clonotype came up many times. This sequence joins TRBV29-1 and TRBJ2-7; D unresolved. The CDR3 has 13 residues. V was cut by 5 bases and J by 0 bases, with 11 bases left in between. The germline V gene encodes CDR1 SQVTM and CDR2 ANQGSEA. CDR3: CSVILYSSYEQYF. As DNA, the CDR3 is TGCAGCGTTATCCTGTATAGCTCCTACGAGCAGTACTTC.

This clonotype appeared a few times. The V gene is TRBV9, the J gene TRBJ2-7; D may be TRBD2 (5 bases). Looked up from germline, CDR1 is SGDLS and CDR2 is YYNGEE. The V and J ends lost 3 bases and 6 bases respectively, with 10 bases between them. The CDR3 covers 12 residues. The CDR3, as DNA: TGTGCCAGCAGCGAGTTCGAGGGCGAGCAGTACTTC. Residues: CASSEFEGEQYF.

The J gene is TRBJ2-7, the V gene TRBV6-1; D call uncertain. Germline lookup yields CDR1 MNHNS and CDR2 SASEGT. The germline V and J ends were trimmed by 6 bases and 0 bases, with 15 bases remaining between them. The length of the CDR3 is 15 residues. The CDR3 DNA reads TGTGCCAGCAGATCCCCCGGTAGGCCCTCCTACGAGCAGTACTTC. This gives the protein CASRSPGRPSYEQYF.

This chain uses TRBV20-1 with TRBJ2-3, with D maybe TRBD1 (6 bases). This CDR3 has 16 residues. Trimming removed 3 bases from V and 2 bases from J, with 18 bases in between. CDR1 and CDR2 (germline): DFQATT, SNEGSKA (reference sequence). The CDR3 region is CSASNTNQGPTDTQYF. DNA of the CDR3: TGCAGTGCTAGCAATACTAACCAGGGGCCCACAGATACGCAGTATTTT.

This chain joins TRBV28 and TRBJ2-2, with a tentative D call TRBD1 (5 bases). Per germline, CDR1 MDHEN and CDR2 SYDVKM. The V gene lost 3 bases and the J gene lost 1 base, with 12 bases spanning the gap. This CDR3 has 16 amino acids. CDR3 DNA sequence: TGTGCCAGCAGTTTGAGTCTAGGGGAGAACACCGGGGAGCTGTTTTTT. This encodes CASSLSLGENTGELFF.

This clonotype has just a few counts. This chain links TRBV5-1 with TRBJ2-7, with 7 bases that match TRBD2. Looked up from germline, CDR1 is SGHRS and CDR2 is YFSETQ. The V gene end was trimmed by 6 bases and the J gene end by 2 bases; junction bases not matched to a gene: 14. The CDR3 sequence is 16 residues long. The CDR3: CASKPVPSGDPYEQYF. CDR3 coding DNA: TGCGCCAGCAAGCCTGTTCCAAGCGGGGACCCCTACGAGCAGTACTTC.

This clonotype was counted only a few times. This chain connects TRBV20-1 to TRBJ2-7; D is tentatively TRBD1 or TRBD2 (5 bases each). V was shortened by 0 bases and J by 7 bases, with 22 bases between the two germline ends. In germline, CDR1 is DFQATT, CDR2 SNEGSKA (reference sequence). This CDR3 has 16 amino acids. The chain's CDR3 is CSARDRIARMRGEQYF. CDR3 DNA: TGCAGTGCTAGAGATCGGATAGCAAGGATGAGGGGAGAGCAGTACTTC.

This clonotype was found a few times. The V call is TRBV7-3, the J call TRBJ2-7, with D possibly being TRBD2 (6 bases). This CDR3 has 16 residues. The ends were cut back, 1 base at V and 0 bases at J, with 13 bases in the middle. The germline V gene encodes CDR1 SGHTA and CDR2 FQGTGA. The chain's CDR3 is CASSLKGGVSSYEQYF. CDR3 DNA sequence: TGTGCCAGCAGCTTAAAAGGCGGGGTTAGCTCCTACGAGCAGTACTTC. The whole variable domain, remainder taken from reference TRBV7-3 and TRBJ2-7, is GAGVSQTPSNKVTEKGKYVELRCDPISGHTALYWYRQSLGQGPEFLIYFQGTGAADDSGLPNDRFFAVRPEGSVSTLKIQRTERGDSAVYLCASSLKGGVSSYEQYFGPGTRLTVT.

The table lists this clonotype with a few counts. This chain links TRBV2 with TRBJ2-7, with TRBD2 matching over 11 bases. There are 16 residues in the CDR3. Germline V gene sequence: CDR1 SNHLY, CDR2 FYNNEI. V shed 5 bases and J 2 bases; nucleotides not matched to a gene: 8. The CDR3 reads CASSSPTSGDPYEQYF. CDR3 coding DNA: TGTGCCAGCAGTTCGCCGACTAGCGGGGACCCCTACGAGCAGTACTTC.

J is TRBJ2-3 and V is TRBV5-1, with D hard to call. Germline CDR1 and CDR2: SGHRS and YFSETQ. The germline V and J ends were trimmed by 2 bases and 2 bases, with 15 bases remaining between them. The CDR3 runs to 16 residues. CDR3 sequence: CASSLRGATYTDTQYF. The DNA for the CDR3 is TGCGCCAGCAGCTTACGCGGAGCAACCTACACAGATACGCAGTATTTT.

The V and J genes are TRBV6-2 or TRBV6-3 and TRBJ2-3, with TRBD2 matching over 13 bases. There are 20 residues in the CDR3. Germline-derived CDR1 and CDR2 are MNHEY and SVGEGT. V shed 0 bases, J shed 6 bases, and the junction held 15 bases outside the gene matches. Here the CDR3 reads CASSYSLGLAGERFADTQYF. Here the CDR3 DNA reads TGTGCCAGCAGTTACTCGCTCGGACTAGCGGGGGAGAGATTCGCGGATACGCAGTATTTT.

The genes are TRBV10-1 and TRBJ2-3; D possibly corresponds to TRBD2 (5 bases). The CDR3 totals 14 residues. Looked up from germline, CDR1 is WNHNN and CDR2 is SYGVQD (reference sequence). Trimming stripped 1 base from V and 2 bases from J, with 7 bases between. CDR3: CASSEYRDTDTQYF. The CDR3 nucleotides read TGCGCCAGCAGTGAGTACCGGGACACAGATACGCAGTATTTT.

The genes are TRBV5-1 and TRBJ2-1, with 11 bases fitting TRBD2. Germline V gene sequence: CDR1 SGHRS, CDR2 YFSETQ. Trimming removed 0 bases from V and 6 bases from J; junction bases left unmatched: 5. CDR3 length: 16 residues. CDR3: CASSLDSGGAGNEQFF. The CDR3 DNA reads TGCGCCAGCAGCTTGGATAGCGGGGGGGCCGGCAATGAGCAGTTCTTC.

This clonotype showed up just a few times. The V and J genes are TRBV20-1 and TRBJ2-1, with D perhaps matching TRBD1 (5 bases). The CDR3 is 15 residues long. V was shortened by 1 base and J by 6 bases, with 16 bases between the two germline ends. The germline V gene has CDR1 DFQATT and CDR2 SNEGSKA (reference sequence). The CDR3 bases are TGCAGTGCTAGAGTCCCCCAGGGTCCGGGCAATGAGCAGTTCTTC. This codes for CSARVPQGPGNEQFF.

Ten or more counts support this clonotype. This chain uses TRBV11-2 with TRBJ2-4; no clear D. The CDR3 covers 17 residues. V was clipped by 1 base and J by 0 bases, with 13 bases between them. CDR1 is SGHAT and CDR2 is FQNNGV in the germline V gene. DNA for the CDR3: TGTGCCAGCAGCTTAGGGGATATGGGGATAGCCAAAAACATTCAGTACTTC. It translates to CASSLGDMGIAKNIQYF.

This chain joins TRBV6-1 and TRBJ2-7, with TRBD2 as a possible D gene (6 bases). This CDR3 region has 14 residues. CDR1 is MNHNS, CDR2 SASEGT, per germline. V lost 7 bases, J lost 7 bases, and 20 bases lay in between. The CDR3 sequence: CASNRGTLGGEQYF. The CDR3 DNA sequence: TGTGCCAGCAACCGCGGGACCCTTGGGGGAGAGCAGTACTTC.

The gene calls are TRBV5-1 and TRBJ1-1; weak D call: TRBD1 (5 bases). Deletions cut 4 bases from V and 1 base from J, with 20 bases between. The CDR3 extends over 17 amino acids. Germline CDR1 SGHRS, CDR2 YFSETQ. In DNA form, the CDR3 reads TGCGCCAGCAGCCCGACTAGGGGTGCCCGGGGGAACACTGAAGCTTTCTTT. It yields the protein CASSPTRGARGNTEAFF. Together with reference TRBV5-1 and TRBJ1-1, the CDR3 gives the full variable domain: KAGVTQTPRYLIKTRGQQVTLSCSPISGHRSVSWYQQTPGQGLQFLFEYFSETQRNKGNFPGRFSGRQFSNSRSEMNVSTLELGDSALYLCASSPTRGARGNTEAFFGQGTRLTVV.

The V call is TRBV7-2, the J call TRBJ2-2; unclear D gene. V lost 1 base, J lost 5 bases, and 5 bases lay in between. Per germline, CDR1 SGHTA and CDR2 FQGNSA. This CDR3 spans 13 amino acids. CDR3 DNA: TGTGCCAGCAGCTTAGGCATGACCGGGGAGCTGTTTTTT. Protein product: CASSLGMTGELFF.

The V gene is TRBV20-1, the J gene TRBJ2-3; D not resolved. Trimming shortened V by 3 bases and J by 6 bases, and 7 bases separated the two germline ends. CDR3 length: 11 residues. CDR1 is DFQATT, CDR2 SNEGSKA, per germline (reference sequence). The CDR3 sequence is CSASEADTQYF. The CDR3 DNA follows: TGCAGTGCTAGCGAAGCCGATACGCAGTATTTT.

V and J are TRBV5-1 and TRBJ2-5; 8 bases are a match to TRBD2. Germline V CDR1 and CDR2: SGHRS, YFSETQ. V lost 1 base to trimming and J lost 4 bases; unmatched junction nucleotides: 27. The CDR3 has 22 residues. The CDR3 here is CASSLTGPPLFGGGTRGETQYF. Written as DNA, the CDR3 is TGCGCCAGCAGCTTGACGGGCCCCCCTTTATTCGGGGGGGGCACAAGGGGAGAGACCCAGTACTTC. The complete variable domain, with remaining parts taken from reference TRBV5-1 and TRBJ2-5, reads KAGVTQTPRYLIKTRGQQVTLSCSPISGHRSVSWYQQTPGQGLQFLFEYFSETQRNKGNFPGRFSGRQFSNSRSEMNVSTLELGDSALYLCASSLTGPPLFGGGTRGETQYFGPGTRLLVL.

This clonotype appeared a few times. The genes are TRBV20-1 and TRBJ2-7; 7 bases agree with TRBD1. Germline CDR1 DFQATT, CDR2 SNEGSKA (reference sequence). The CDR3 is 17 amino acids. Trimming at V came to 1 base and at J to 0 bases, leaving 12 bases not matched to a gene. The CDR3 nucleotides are TGCAGTGCTAGAGTGCTTCTCAGTGACAGGGCCTCCTACGAGCAGTACTTC. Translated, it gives CSARVLLSDRASYEQYF.

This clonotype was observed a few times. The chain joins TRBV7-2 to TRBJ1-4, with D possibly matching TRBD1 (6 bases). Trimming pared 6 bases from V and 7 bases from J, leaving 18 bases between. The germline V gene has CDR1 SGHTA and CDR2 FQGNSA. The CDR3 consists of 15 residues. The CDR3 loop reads CASRGEAGAVEKLFF. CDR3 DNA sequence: TGTGCCAGCAGGGGGGAGGCAGGGGCAGTTGAAAAACTGTTTTTT.

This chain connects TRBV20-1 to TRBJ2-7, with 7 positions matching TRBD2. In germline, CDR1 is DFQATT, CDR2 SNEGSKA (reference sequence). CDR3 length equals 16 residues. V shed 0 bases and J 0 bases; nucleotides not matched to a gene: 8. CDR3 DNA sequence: TGCAGTGCTAGAGATATGCTCCTAGCGGTCTCCTACGAGCAGTACTTC. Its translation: CSARDMLLAVSYEQYF.

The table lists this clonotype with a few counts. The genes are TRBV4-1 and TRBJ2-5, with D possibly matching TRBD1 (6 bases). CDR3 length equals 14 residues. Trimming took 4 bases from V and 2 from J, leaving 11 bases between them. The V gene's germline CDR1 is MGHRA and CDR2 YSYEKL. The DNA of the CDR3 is TGCGCCAGCAGCCGCGGACAGTTACAAGAGACCCAGTACTTC. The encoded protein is CASSRGQLQETQYF.

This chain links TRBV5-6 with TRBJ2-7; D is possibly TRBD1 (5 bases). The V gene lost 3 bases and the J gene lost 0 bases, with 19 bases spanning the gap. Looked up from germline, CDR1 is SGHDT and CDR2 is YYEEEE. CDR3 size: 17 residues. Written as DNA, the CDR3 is TGTGCCAGCAGCTCATTATTACAGGTCCCGAGCTCCTACGAGCAGTACTTC. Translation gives CASSSLLQVPSSYEQYF.